The clone carrying this T cell receptor (beta chain) was counted only a few times. The antigen is not known. Trimming shortened V by 6 bases and J by 0 bases, and 11 bases separated the two germline ends. There are 15 residues in the CDR3. Germline V gene sequence: CDR1 MNHGY, CDR2 SAAAGT. This specimen belongs to a study of T cells in localized non-small cell lung cancer. General observations from the study: Detection in adjacent lung was observed for a median roughly 55 of the top 100 tumor clones. It remains possible that heterogeneity exists, since only one tumor region was sequenced. Those with higher blood T cell density had longer overall survival. Uninvolved adjacent lung showed peak T cell clonality, exceeding tumor.

Clones were sequenced by immunoSEQ multiplex PCR, and TCRdb holds only the in-frame ones, with some missing. The profile shows 5,600 or so clones, about 28% of them singletons. This sequence joins TRBV6-8 and TRBJ2-2; D remains ambiguous. Material: lung tumor tissue, obtained before any cancer treatment. The sequence derives from a female donor over 55 with stage I lung adenocarcinoma. For the CDR3, the DNA is TGTGCCAGCAGCCAGACATCCGCGAACACCGGGGAGCTGTTTTTT. This translates into CASSQTSANTGELFF.